This paragraph covers one T cell receptor (beta chain) sequence. Its antigen remains unidentified. This entry is derived from a study of blood T cells in healthy people across ages. General observations from the study: Nothing was known about donor CMV status, and this possibly confounded expanded clonotype changes. When one million T cells were used, diversity estimates were thought to be underestimates.

CDR3 size: 13 residues. In germline, CDR1 is SGHTA, CDR2 FQGNSA. Trimming cost V 5 bases and J 13 bases, with 18 bases left between them. It was with a sample-barcoded 5' primer and a J-beta primer mix that a second PCR of about 6 to 11 cycles was run. With 12 random nucleotides, a template-switch adaptor tagged each individual cDNA molecule. TCRdb independently ran MiXCR on the 5' RACE reads; one entry per CDR3 protein. The repertoire consists of about 680,000 distinct CDR3 sequences, with approximately 50% occurring once and the leading ten covering around a third. The clonotype comes from a woman aged 55-70 years in good health. V usage is TRBV7-2 and J usage is TRBJ2-4; maybe TRBD2 (5 bases). Material for sequencing was blood. The CDR3 loop is CASSGAVAYEQYF. Written as DNA, the CDR3 is TGTGCCAGCAGCGGAGCTGTAGCGTATGAGCAGTACTTC.